These T cell receptor beta chains were read from a single sample in a study of beta chain features in type 1 diabetes. Here immunoSEQ multiplex PCR was the method, and the copy in TCRdb shows in-frame clones only, minus some. The sample holds a few hundred thousand clones, roughly a tenth seen once. The specimen was central memory CD4+ T cells from blood. These receptors were obtained from a man in his thirties or forties with type 1 diabetes. The CDR3 runs from the conserved cysteine through the conserved F or W. D genes are given only for firm matches. A clone size is listed for some rows: how often the clone was seen (once, few, many), or a class if it is expanded.

D gene	V gene	clone size	J gene	CDR3 DNA	CDR3 protein
TRBD2	TRBV7-2	-	TRBJ2-1	TGTGCCAGCAGCTTAGTTAGCGGGGCCATATTGTCTGAGCAGTTCTTC	CASSLVSGAILSEQFF
-	TRBV5-6	few	TRBJ2-1	TGTGCCAGCAGCTTGTTGGCCTCCGGGGGACATATCAATGAGCAGTTCTTC	CASSLLASGGHINEQFF
-	TRBV18	few	TRBJ2-5	TGTGCCAGCTCACCTAGACAGATTGAGACCCAGTACTTC	CASSPRQIETQYF
-	TRBV4-3	-	TRBJ1-4	TGCGCCAGCAGCCCTACCCTCCGGGTCCCTGAAAAACTGTTTTTT	CASSPTLRVPEKLFF
-	TRBV27	-	TRBJ2-2	TGTGCCAGCAGTTTCAATGGGGTATTACCCAAAGGCACCGGGGAGCTGTTTTTT	CASSFNGVLPKGTGELFF
TRBD2	TRBV4-1	few	TRBJ2-2	TGCGCCAGCAGCCCCCCAGCGGGAGTATCTACCGGGGAGCTGTTTTTT	CASSPPAGVSTGELFF
-	TRBV6-1	few	TRBJ2-5	TGTGCCACAGGATTCCCCCAAGAGACCCAGTACTTC	CATGFPQETQYF
-	TRBV9	-	TRBJ1-2	TGTGCCAGCAGCGTAGCTATGGTGGAGGGGGATGGCTACACCTTC	CASSVAMVEGDGYTF
-	TRBV30	-	TRBJ2-3	TGTGCCTGGAGTGGAAGTTTAGTGACAGATACGCAGTATTTT	CAWSGSLVTDTQYF
TRBD1	TRBV18	many	TRBJ1-5	TGTGCCAGCTCACCGGAGACAGGGGACCAGCCCCAGCATTTT	CASSPETGDQPQHF
TRBD2	TRBV4-3	-	TRBJ2-3	TGCGCCAGCAGCCATCTGACTAGCGGGAGAGATACGCAGTATTTT	CASSHLTSGRDTQYF
-	TRBV5-5	-	TRBJ2-5	TGTGCCAGCAGCCCCGGGGGAGGTGTGGGAGAGACCCAGTACTTC	CASSPGGGVGETQYF
-	TRBV6-1	few	TRBJ2-7	TGTGCCAGCAGTGAAGCTCAGGTGAAATACTACGAGCAGTACTTC	CASSEAQVKYYEQYF
TRBD2	TRBV7-2	-	TRBJ2-1	TGTGCCAGCAGCCCGATGCCGGGACTAGCGGGGGCGGGTGAGCAGTTCTTC	CASSPMPGLAGAGEQFF
-	TRBV6-5	few	TRBJ2-6	TGTGCCAGCAGGCAGGGGGGAATAGGGGCCAACGTCCTGACTTTC	CASRQGGIGANVLTF
-	TRBV4-1	many	TRBJ1-1	TGCGCCAGCAGCCAAGGGGAGTTTTCACAGGATGAAGCTTTCTTT	CASSQGEFSQDEAFF
TRBD1	TRBV4-1	few	TRBJ2-1	TGCGCCAGCACTCGGGTTCCAGGGGGCTCCTACAATGAGCAGTTCTTC	CASTRVPGGSYNEQFF
-	TRBV7-2	few	TRBJ2-7	TGTGCCAGCAGCGTGAGCGGCTACGAGCAGTACTTC	CASSVSGYEQYF
TRBD1	TRBV27	few	TRBJ2-6	TGTGCCAGCAGTTTATCCCGACAGGGGGCTACTGGGGCCAACGTCCTGACTTTC	CASSLSRQGATGANVLTF
-	TRBV6-5	few	TRBJ2-6	TGTGCCAGCAGTCTGTGGTCTGGGGCCAACGTCCTGACTTTC	CASSLWSGANVLTF
-	TRBV10-3	many	TRBJ2-1	TGTGCCATCAGTGGCAGGGGCACCTACAATGAGCAGTTCTTC	CAISGRGTYNEQFF
-	TRBV19	-	TRBJ1-4	TGTGCCAGTCGCAGAAGTAATGAAAAACTGTTTTTT	CASRRSNEKLFF
TRBD1	TRBV28	-	TRBJ2-5	TGTGCCAGCAGCACGACAGGGCAGGAGACCCAGTACTTC	CASSTTGQETQYF
TRBD2	TRBV5-4	-	TRBJ2-5	TGTGCCAGCAGCTCTCCCGGGGGGGAGACCCAGTACTTC	CASSSPGGETQYF
TRBD1	TRBV7-2	few	TRBJ2-7	TGTGCCAGCAGCCCCGGGACAGAGAGGGTAGAGCAGTACTTC	CASSPGTERVEQYF
-	TRBV7-9	-	TRBJ2-1	TGTGCCAGCAGCTCAATTAATGAGCAGTTCTTC	CASSSINEQFF